The sequence of this T cell receptor beta chain was determined in a study of blood T cell repertoires in COVID-19. Study details: Both acute and convalescent COVID-19 samples were obtained from the United States, Italy and Spain. T cells, B-cell-depleted T cells, or PBMCs provided the cDNA or gDNA that served as material.

This clone was recorded once. Assay: immunoSEQ multiplex PCR; the TCRdb copy retains only in-frame clones and omits some. Altogether some 28,000 clones are present, over 75% being singletons, with the ten largest covering around 15%. Per the germline V gene, CDR1 is LNHDA and CDR2 is SQIVND (reference sequence). The CDR3 spans 15 residues. The trim removed 5 bases at V and 7 bases at J, leaving 9 bases unmatched. The origin of this receptor is a man aged 65 to 79 with active COVID-19. Sequencing was carried out using peripheral blood. This rearrangement joins TRBV19 to TRBJ1-3; 9 bases match TRBD1. The CDR3 sequence is CASSAAGTGINTIYF. Here the CDR3 DNA reads TGTGCCAGTAGTGCGGCCGGGACAGGGATCAACACCATATATTTT.